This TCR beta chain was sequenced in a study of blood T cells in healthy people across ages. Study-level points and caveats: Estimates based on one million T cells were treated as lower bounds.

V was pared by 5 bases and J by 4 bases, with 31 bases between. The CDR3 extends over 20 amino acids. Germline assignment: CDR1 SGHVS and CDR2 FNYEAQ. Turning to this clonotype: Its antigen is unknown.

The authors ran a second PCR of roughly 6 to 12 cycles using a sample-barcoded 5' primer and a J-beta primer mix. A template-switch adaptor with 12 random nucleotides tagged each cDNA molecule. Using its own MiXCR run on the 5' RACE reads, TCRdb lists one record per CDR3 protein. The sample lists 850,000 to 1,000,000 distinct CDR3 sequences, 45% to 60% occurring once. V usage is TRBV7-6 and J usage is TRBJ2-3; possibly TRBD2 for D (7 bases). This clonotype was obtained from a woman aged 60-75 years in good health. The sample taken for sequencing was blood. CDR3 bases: TGTGCCAGCAGCCCCCGTGGGGGGGGCGGTGCACAGTTCAGGCCAGATACGCAGTATTTT. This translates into CASSPRGGGGAQFRPDTQYF. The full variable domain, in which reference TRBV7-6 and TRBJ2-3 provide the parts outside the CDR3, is GAGVSQSPRYKVTKRGQDVALRCDPISGHVSLYWYRQALGQGPEFLTYFNYEAQQDKSGLPNDRFSAERPEGSISTLTIQRTEQRDSAMYRCASSPRGGGGAQFRPDTQYFGPGTRLTVL.